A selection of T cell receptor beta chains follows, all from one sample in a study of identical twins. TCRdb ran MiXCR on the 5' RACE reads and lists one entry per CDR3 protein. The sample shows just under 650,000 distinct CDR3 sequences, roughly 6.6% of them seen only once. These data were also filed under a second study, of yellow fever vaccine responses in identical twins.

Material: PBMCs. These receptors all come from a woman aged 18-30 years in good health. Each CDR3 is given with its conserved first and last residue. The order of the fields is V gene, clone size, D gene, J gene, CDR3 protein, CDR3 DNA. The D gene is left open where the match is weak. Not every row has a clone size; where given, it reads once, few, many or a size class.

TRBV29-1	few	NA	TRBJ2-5	CSLSGGGGETQYF	TGCAGCCTCAGCGGAGGGGGGGGGGAGACCCAGTACTTC
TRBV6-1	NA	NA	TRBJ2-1	CASTPGGGSYNEQFF	TGTGCCAGCACCCCAGGGGGGGGTTCCTACAATGAGCAGTTCTTC
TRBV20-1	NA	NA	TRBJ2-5	CSATHQETQYF	TGCAGTGCTACCCACCAAGAGACCCAGTACTTC
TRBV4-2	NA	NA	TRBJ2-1	CASSPVSATTYNEQFF	TGTGCCAGCAGCCCGGTCTCGGCCACGACCTACAATGAGCAGTTCTTC
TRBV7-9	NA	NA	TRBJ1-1	CASSLGRGLNTEAFF	TGTGCCAGCAGCTTAGGCAGGGGCCTGAACACTGAAGCTTTCTTT
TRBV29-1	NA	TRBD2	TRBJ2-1	CSVAGPPNEQFF	TGCAGCGTAGCGGGACCACCAAATGAGCAGTTCTTC
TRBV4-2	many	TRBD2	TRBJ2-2	CASSQLAGGPGTGELFF	TGTGCCAGCAGCCAATTAGCGGGAGGGCCGGGCACCGGGGAGCTGTTTTTT
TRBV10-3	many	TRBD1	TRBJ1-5	CATQGRENQPQHF	TGTGCCACACAGGGGAGGGAAAATCAGCCCCAGCATTTT
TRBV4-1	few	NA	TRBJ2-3	CASSQDFEITDTQYF	TGCGCCAGCAGCCAAGATTTCGAGATCACAGATACGCAGTATTTT
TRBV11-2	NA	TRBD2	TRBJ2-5	CASSRLAGKETQYF	TGTGCCAGCAGCAGACTAGCGGGGAAAGAGACCCAGTACTTC
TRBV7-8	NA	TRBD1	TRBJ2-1	CASSMTGGAYNEQFF	TGTGCCAGCAGCATGACAGGGGGCGCCTACAATGAGCAGTTCTTC
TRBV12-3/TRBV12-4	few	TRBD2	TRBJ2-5	CASSFSSGRETQYF	TGTGCCAGCAGTTTTTCTAGCGGGAGAGAGACCCAGTACTTC
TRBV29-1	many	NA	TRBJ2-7	CSVEEVVRVTLWPSYEQYF	TGCAGCGTTGAAGAGGTAGTCAGGGTGACCCTTTGGCCCTCCTACGAGCAGTACTTC
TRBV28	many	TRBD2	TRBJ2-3	CASTPGGLAGLYTDTQYF	TGTGCCAGCACCCCCGGCGGGCTAGCGGGACTCTACACAGATACGCAGTATTTT
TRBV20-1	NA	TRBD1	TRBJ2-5	CSARDRRGWETQYF	TGCAGTGCTAGAGATCGCAGGGGGTGGGAGACCCAGTACTTC
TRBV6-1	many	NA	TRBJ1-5	CASSEALGNQPQHF	TGTGCCAGCAGTGAAGCGCTGGGCAATCAGCCCCAGCATTTT
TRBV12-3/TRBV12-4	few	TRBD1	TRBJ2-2	CATLPGTGYTGELFF	TGTGCCACCCTACCCGGGACAGGCTACACCGGGGAGCTGTTTTTT
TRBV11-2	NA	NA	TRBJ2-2	CASSLLGMISNTGELFF	TGTGCCAGCAGCTTACTCGGCATGATATCGAACACCGGGGAGCTGTTTTTT
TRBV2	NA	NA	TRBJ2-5	CASSERTGGRETQYF	TGTGCCAGCAGTGAGAGGACGGGGGGCCGGGAGACCCAGTACTTC
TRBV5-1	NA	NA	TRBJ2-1	CASTGLAQNGLNEQFF	TGCGCCAGCACGGGGCTAGCCCAAAACGGTCTCAATGAGCAGTTCTTC
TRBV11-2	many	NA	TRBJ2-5	CASSLSSIRTSSPIRETQYF	TGTGCCAGCAGCTTAAGTTCTATACGTACTTCTTCACCGATCCGGGAGACCCAGTACTTC
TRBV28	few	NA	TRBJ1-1	CASILSGLNTEAFF	TGTGCCAGCATACTTTCGGGGCTGAACACTGAAGCTTTCTTT